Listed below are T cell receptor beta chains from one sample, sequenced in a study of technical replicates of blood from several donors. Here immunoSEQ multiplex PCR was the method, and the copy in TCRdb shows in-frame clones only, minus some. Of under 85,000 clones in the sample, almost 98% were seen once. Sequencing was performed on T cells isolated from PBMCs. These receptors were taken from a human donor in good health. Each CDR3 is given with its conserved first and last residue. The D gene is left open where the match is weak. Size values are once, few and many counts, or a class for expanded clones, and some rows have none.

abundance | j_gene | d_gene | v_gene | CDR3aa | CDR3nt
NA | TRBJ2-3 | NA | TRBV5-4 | CASSAPVQGSRRWDTDTQYF | TGTGCCAGCAGTGCACCGGTACAGGGATCCCGCCGTTGGGACACAGATACGCAGTATTTT
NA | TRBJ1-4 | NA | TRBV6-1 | CASSPGDATNEKLFF | TGTGCCAGCAGTCCAGGCGACGCAACTAATGAAAAACTGTTTTTT
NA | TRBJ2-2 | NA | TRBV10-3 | CAISGSGPSTGELFF | TGTGCCATCAGCGGTTCAGGGCCTTCTACCGGGGAGCTGTTTTTT
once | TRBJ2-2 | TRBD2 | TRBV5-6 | CASSTASGGTGELFF | TGTGCCAGCAGCACAGCTAGCGGCGGCACCGGGGAGCTGTTTTTT
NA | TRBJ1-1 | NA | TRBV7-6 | CASSSLPNTEAFF | TGTGCCAGCAGTTCCCTTCCCAACACTGAAGCTTTCTTT
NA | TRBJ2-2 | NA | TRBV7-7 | CASSAGLYRGTGELFF | TGTGCTAGCAGCGCAGGACTCTATCGGGGCACCGGGGAGCTGTTTTTT
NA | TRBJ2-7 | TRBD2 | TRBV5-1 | CASSLEGLEYHEQYF | TGCGCCAGCAGCTTGGAGGGACTAGAATATCACGAGCAGTACTTC
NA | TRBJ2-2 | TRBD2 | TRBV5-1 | CASSLVGLAVAGELFF | TGCGCCAGCAGCTTGGTCGGACTAGCAGTTGCCGGGGAGCTGTTTTTT
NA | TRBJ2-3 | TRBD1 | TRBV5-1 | CASSSTGGAMFEDTQYF | TGCGCCAGCAGCAGTACAGGGGGCGCAATGTTCGAGGATACGCAGTATTTT
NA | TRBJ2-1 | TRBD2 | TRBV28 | CASSPRTSGAYNEQFF | TGTGCCAGCAGTCCCCGGACTAGCGGGGCCTACAATGAGCAGTTCTTC
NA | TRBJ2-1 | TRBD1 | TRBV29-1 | CSVTPDRDEQFF | TGCAGCGTTACTCCAGACAGGGATGAGCAGTTCTTC
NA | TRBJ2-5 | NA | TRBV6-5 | CASRSPGQETQYF | TGTGCCAGCAGATCACCCGGGCAAGAGACCCAGTACTTC
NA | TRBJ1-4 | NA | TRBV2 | CASRASYRDTATNEKLFF | TGTGCCAGCAGGGCCTCATACCGGGACACCGCAACTAATGAAAAACTGTTTTTT
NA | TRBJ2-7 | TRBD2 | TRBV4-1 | CASSQEAGDYEQYF | TGCGCCAGCAGCCAAGAAGCGGGGGATTACGAGCAGTACTTC
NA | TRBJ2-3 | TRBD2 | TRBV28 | CASSPPGGNADTQYF | TGTGCCAGCAGCCCCCCGGGAGGCAACGCAGATACGCAGTATTTT
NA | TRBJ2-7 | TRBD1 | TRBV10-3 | CAISGWNRGLYEQYF | TGTGCCATCAGTGGCTGGAACAGGGGGCTATACGAGCAGTACTTC
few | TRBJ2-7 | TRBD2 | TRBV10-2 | CASSEDVWPGTSEQYF | TGCGCCAGCAGTGAGGATGTGTGGCCCGGGACTAGCGAGCAGTACTTC
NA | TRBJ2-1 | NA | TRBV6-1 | CATTPGFYNEQFF | TGTGCCACCACCCCAGGGTTTTACAATGAGCAGTTCTTC
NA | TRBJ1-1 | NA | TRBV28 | CASIDRTRNTEAFF | TGTGCCAGCATCGACAGGACTAGAAACACTGAAGCTTTCTTT
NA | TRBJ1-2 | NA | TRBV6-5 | CASSYSHLENYGYTF | TGTGCCAGCAGTTACTCGCATTTAGAAAACTATGGCTACACCTTC
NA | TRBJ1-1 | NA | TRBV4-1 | CASSQGWGESTEAFF | TGCGCCAGCAGCCAAGGTTGGGGGGAGTCGACTGAAGCTTTCTTT
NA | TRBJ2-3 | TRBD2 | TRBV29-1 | CSVGGPSGGITDTQYF | TGCAGCGTTGGGGGGCCTAGCGGGGGGATCACAGATACGCAGTATTTT
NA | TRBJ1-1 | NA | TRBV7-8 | CASSNFGSSMTPEAFF | TGTGCCAGCAGCAACTTCGGGTCCAGTATGACCCCTGAAGCTTTCTTT
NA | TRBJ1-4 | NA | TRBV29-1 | CSVESPGVNEKLFF | TGCAGCGTTGAAAGCCCGGGAGTTAATGAAAAACTGTTTTTT
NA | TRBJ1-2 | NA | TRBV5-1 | CASSLTPEDFYGYTF | TGCGCCAGCAGCTTGACGCCGGAAGACTTTTATGGCTACACCTTC
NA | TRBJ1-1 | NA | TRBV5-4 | CASSLAGERWNTEAFF | TGTGCCAGCAGCTTGGCGGGGGAGCGATGGAACACTGAAGCTTTCTTT
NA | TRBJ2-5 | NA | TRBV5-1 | CASRSSETQYF | TGCGCCAGCCGTTCTTCAGAGACCCAGTACTTC
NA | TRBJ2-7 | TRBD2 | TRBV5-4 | CASSPSGLVSFEQYF | TGTGCCAGCAGCCCCTCGGGACTAGTTTCCTTCGAGCAGTACTTC
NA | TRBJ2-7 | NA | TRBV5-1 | CASSDGRLLYEQYF | TGCGCCAGCAGCGATGGGAGACTCCTCTACGAGCAGTACTTC
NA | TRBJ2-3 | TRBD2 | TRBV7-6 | CASSLVSSGDLNTQYF | TGTGCCAGCAGCTTAGTCAGTAGCGGGGACCTGAATACGCAGTATTTT
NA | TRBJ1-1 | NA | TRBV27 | CASSQLQGNTEAFF | TGTGCCAGCAGCCAATTACAGGGGAACACTGAAGCTTTCTTT
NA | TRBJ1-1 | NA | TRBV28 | CASSAAGLVAEAFF | TGTGCCAGCAGTGCCGCCGGTCTGGTTGCTGAAGCTTTCTTT
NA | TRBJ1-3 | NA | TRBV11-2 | CASSLGQGFNFRNTIYF | TGTGCCAGCAGCTTAGGTCAGGGGTTCAATTTCCGAAACACCATATATTTT
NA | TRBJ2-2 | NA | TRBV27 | CASSLGPGHRNTGELFF | TGTGCCAGCAGTTTAGGCCCGGGACACAGGAACACCGGGGAGCTGTTTTTT
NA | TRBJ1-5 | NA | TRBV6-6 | CASSYSGISNQPQHF | TGTGCCAGCAGTTACTCCGGGATTAGCAATCAGCCCCAGCATTTT
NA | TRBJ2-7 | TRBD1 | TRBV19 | CASSRRQGGDLEQYF | TGTGCCAGTTCGAGAAGACAGGGGGGGGATTTAGAGCAGTACTTC
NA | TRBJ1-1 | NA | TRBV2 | CASIWHPNTEAFF | TGTGCCAGCATTTGGCATCCGAACACTGAAGCTTTCTTT
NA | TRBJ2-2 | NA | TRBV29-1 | CSVVEGRTGELFF | TGCAGCGTTGTGGAGGGTCGCACCGGGGAGCTGTTTTTT
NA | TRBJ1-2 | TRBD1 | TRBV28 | CASSERDRVNYGYTF | TGTGCCAGCAGCGAAAGGGACAGAGTGAACTATGGCTACACCTTC
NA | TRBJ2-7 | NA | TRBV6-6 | CASTYFQTGSEQYF | TGTGCCAGCACCTATTTTCAAACAGGGAGCGAGCAGTACTTC
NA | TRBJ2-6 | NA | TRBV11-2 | CASSEGSKQQSRANVLTF | TGTGCCAGCAGCGAGGGATCCAAGCAACAAAGTCGGGCCAACGTCCTGACTTTC
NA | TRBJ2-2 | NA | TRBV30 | CAWSVRSGELFF | TGTGCCTGGAGTGTACGGTCCGGGGAGCTGTTTTTT
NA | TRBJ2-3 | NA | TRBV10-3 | CAISDAQGPDTQYF | TGTGCCATCAGTGACGCCCAGGGGCCAGATACGCAGTATTTT
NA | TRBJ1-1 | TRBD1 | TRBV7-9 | CASSLLMGQGIMNTEAFF | TGTGCCAGCAGCTTATTAATGGGACAGGGAATCATGAACACTGAAGCTTTCTTT
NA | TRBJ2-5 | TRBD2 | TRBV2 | CATSPGGAQETQYF | TGTGCCACCTCACCCGGGGGGGCTCAAGAGACCCAGTACTTC
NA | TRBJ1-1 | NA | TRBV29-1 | CSGQTVNTEAFF | TGCAGCGGACAGACAGTGAACACTGAAGCTTTCTTT
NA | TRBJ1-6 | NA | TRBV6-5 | CATTTGNSPLHF | TGTGCCACGACTACAGGGAATTCACCCCTCCACTTT
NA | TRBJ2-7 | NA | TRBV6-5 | CASSYSPAGSYEQYF | TGTGCCAGCAGTTACTCTCCAGCGGGCTCCTACGAGCAGTACTTC
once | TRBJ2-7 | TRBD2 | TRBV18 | CASSKTSGAYEQYF | TGTGCCAGCTCGAAAACTAGCGGGGCCTACGAGCAGTACTTC
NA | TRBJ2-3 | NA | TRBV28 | CASSLYGVGSADTQYF | TGTGCCAGCAGTTTATACGGGGTGGGATCAGCAGATACGCAGTATTTT
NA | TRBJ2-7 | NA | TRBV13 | CASSLVGGQYEQYF | TGTGCCAGCAGTTTAGTAGGCGGACAGTACGAGCAGTACTTC
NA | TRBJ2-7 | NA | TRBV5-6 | CASSPTPGRGLRYEQYF | TGTGCCAGCAGCCCGACCCCCGGGAGGGGGCTACGCTACGAGCAGTACTTC
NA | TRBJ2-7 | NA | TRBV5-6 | CASSRRVGLREQYF | TGTGCCAGCAGCCGGAGGGTGGGCTTGAGGGAGCAGTACTTC
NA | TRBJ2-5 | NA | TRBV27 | CASSLQGFAETQYF | TGTGCCAGCAGTCTGCAGGGTTTTGCAGAGACCCAGTACTTC
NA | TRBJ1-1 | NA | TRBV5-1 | CASSLGLGAFTEAFF | TGCGCCAGCAGCTTGGGTTTGGGGGCGTTCACTGAAGCTTTCTTT
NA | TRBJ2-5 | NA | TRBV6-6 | CASSYLPRLQETQYF | TGTGCCAGCAGTTACTTGCCTAGACTCCAAGAGACCCAGTACTTC
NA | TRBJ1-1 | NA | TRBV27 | CASSLLARAEAFF | TGTGCCAGCAGTTTATTAGCCCGCGCTGAAGCTTTCTTT
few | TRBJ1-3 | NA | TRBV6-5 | CASSRGGGSGNTIYF | TGTGCCAGCAGTCGGGGCGGGGGCTCTGGAAACACCATATATTTT
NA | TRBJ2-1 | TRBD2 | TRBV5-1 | CASSTTGGSYNEQFF | TGCGCCAGCAGCACCACGGGGGGGTCCTACAATGAGCAGTTCTTC
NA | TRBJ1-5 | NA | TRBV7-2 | CASSLAGGAHQPQHF | TGTGCCAGCAGCTTAGCGGGGGGGGCGCATCAGCCCCAGCATTTT